Given below is one TCR beta chain in context. The sample contains more than one DNA sequence encoding this CDR3. Original handling: Amplification with reference gene primers provided the estimates of nucleated cell counts. TCRdb's copy holds only in-frame clones and misses some; the assay was immunoSEQ multiplex PCR. D and trimming come from the DNA, and the V and J calls and clone size come from that table. The sample contains approximately 260,000 clones, roughly nine tenths of which appear only once. This entry comes from a study of blood T cell repertoires in COVID-19. Study-level information: Samples taken during acute and convalescent COVID-19 were collected in the United States, Italy and Spain. PBMCs, B-cell-depleted T cells, or T cells were the source of the cDNA or gDNA that made up the material.

This CDR3 has 12 residues. With V trimmed by 7 bases and J by 0 bases, 2 bases remained unmatched. Germline CDR1 is SQVTM and CDR2 is ANQGSEA. The V gene is TRBV29-1, the J gene TRBJ2-7; 8 bases map to TRBD1. Input material: peripheral blood. The sequence derives from a man aged 55 to 69 who had recovered from COVID-19. This CDR3 is CSAGQGSYEQYF. The CDR3 nucleotides read TGCAGCGCTGGACAGGGCTCCTACGAGCAGTACTTC.